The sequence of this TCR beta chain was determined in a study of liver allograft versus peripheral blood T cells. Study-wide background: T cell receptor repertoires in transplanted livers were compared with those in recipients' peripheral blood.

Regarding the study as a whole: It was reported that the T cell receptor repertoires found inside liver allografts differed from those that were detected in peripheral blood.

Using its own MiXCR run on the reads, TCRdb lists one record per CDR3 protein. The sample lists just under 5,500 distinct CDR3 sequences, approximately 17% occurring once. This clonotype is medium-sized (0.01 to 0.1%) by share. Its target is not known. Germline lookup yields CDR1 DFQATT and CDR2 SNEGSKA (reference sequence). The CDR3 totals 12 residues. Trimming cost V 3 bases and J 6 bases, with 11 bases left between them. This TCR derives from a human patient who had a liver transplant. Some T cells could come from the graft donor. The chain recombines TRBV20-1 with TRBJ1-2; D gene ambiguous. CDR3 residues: CSASAWADGYTF. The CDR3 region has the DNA TGCAGTGCTAGCGCGTGGGCCGATGGCTACACCTTC.